A selection of T cell receptor beta chains follows, all from one sample in a study of OX40 agonist ivuxolimab in advanced cancers. Measured with immunoSEQ multiplex PCR; TCRdb has only the in-frame clones, and not every one. Of 60,000 to 75,000 clones listed, 70% to 90% are singletons. The input for sequencing was CD4+ or CD8+ T cells sorted from blood, taken in a trial of the OX40 agonist ivuxolimab. Every receptor here comes from an adult with an advanced solid tumor such as melanoma, head and neck, liver or kidney cancer. CDR3s include the opening cysteine and the closing phenylalanine or tryptophan. Fields, in order: CDR3 length, D gene, J gene, clone size, V gene, CDR3 DNA, CDR3 protein. A D gene is named only where the DNA matches it firmly. Size tells how often a clone was seen (once, few, many) or the class of an expanded clone, and some rows leave it out.

>11|.|TRBJ2-7|.|TRBV20-1
TGCAGTGCTCCCTTAATCTACGAGCAGTACTTC
CSAPLIYEQYF
>15|.|TRBJ1-1|.|TRBV19
TGTGCCAGTAGTATTCCGCACCGGGGGATCACTGAAGCTTTCTTT
CASSIPHRGITEAFF
>13|.|TRBJ2-7|.|TRBV28
TGTGCCAGCAGCAACGGGGTTCCCTACGAGCAGTACTTC
CASSNGVPYEQYF
>15|.|TRBJ2-3|.|TRBV2
TGTGCCAGCAGTGTGGACACTTTTGGGTCAGATACGCAGTATTTT
CASSVDTFGSDTQYF
>17|.|TRBJ1-2|.|TRBV29-1
TGCAGCGTTGAGGAAACCGGGACCTTCTCGGGGTTATATGGCTACACCTTC
CSVEETGTFSGLYGYTF
>15|.|TRBJ1-4|once|TRBV6-5
TGTGCCAGCAGTTACTCGCCTCGAAGGGGTGAAAAACTGTTTTTT
CASSYSPRRGEKLFF
>12|.|TRBJ2-1|once|TRBV9
TGTGCCAGCAGCGCGGACAGTCATGAGCAGTTCTTC
CASSADSHEQFF
>15|.|TRBJ2-3|.|TRBV4-3
TGCGCCAGCAGCCAAGATCCCCAGTCGGGAGATACGCAGTATTTT
CASSQDPQSGDTQYF
>15|TRBD1|TRBJ2-3|.|TRBV4-3
TGCGCCAGCAGCCTCAGGGGGCTCAGCACAGATACGCAGTATTTT
CASSLRGLSTDTQYF
>15|.|TRBJ2-5|.|TRBV25-1
TGTGCCAGCAGTGAATGGGCAGGGGAGCGAGAGACCCAGTACTTC
CASSEWAGERETQYF
>16|TRBD2|TRBJ2-7|.|TRBV25-1
TGTGCCAGCAGTGAATCCGGAGCGGGGACGGGCTACGAGCAGTACTTC
CASSESGAGTGYEQYF
>13|TRBD1|TRBJ1-1|.|TRBV7-2
TGTGCCAGCAGCCTCGAACAGGGGGCGCCGGCTTTCTTT
CASSLEQGAPAFF
>15|TRBD1|TRBJ1-2|.|TRBV5-1
TGCGCCAGCAGCGTCGACAGGGGGAATGTCTATGGCTACACCTTC
CASSVDRGNVYGYTF
>17|TRBD1|TRBJ2-7|medium-sized|TRBV12-5
TGTGCTAGTGGTTTGCTTCCGCCGGGACAGGGGGCGCGCGAGCAGTACTTC
CASGLLPPGQGAREQYF
>16|TRBD1|TRBJ2-6|.|TRBV5-4
TGTGCCAGCGGGGGGGACAGGGGAACTGGGGCCAACGTCCTGACTTTC
CASGGDRGTGANVLTF
>15|.|TRBJ1-1|.|TRBV28
TGTGCCAGCAGTTTGGGGACAAGAAGAGGGACTGAAGCTTTCTTT
CASSLGTRRGTEAFF
>15|.|TRBJ1-6|.|TRBV7-9
TGTGCCAGCAGCTTAGCAGGCAGGGAGCATTCACCCCTCCACTTT
CASSLAGREHSPLHF
>17|.|TRBJ1-4|.|TRBV5-8
TGTGCCAGCAAAGATGTGTTTTCACTCAACCCCGTCAGGAAACTGTTTTTT
CASKDVFSLNPVRKLFF
>12|.|TRBJ1-2|.|TRBV7-9
TGTGCCAGCAGCTTAGACCGGGGAGGCTACACCTTC
CASSLDRGGYTF
>15|.|TRBJ1-5|few|TRBV5-6
TGTGCCAGCAGCTTTGCGGAGACAGCAAATCAGCCCCAGCATTTT
CASSFAETANQPQHF
>15|.|TRBJ2-2|.|TRBV5-5
TGTGCCAGCAGCTTGAGGCAGGCGAACACCGGGGAGCTGTTTTTT
CASSLRQANTGELFF
>15|.|TRBJ2-3|.|TRBV5-1
TGCGCCAGCAGCTTCGGGGGACCTAGCACAGATACGCAGTATTTT
CASSFGGPSTDTQYF
>16|.|TRBJ1-2|.|TRBV4-2
TGTGCCAGCAGCCAAGATTCAACGGGAAGTTGGGATGGCTACACCTTC
CASSQDSTGSWDGYTF
>14|.|TRBJ1-1|.|TRBV27
TGTGCCAGCAGTTCCTTGACAATGAACACTGAAGCTTTCTTT
CASSSLTMNTEAFF
>16|TRBD1|TRBJ2-7|few|TRBV5-6
TGTGCCAGCAGCGGCGGACAGGGGAAACCCTACTACGAGCAGTACTTC
CASSGGQGKPYYEQYF
>14|.|TRBJ2-7|.|TRBV4-3
TGCGCCAGCAGCCCAAGCCCTCAGGGGTACGAGCAGTACTTC
CASSPSPQGYEQYF